These 23 T cell receptor beta chains share one sample of origin, sequenced in a study of T-cell memory formation after mild COVID-19 listed by TCRdb under 2021. The library was produced with 5' RACE. For sequencing, an Illumina NovaSeq 6000 was employed. TCRdb trimmed public reads at Q25 via fastp, called clones via MiXCR and kept in-frame beta chains. Merged by CDR3 protein, the rows form single entries marked with the most common genes and DNA. Counted in this sample were over 150,000 distinct CDR3 sequences; under 20% of them appeared once. The ten largest clones add up to roughly 3.7% of the sample. The sequenced sample consisted of PBMCs or a T cell subset sorted from them (not recorded which). The receptors derive from a man younger than 35 who had mild COVID-19 (a few samples of this study predate the infection). The sample titles of this study are shuffled in the database, so cell type and time point are left out; the donor was told from shared clones.

Many counts were recorded for this clonotype. Here the CDR3 DNA reads TGTGCCAGCACCGATAAGGACAGGGTGAGCTCCTACAATGAGCAGTTCTTC. This encodes CASTDKDRVSSYNEQFF. The V call is TRBV6-2 or TRBV6-3, the J call TRBJ2-1; 8 bases fit TRBD1. Germline V gene data show CDR1 as MNHEY and CDR2 as SVGEGT. CDR3 length equals 17 residues. Losses at the gene ends were 7 bases for V and 0 bases for J; bases not matched to a gene: 11.

The chain links TRBV7-2 to TRBJ2-7; the D gene is possibly TRBD2 (5 bases). Germline values: CDR1 SGHTA, CDR2 FQGNSA. This CDR3 is 13 amino acids long. V dropped 4 bases and J dropped 5 bases, with 12 bases sitting between them. As DNA, the CDR3 is TGTGCCAGCAGCTCTCAATTGAGGGACGAGCAGTACTTC. Protein sequence: CASSSQLRDEQYF.

The rearrangement links TRBV7-9 to TRBJ2-1; D uncertain. Germline assignment: CDR1 SEHNR and CDR2 FQNEAQ (reference sequence). The ends were cut back, 3 bases at V and 14 bases at J, with 11 bases in the middle. The CDR3 is 11 amino acids. The CDR3 sequence: CASSFRGPKFF. The CDR3 bases are TGTGCCAGCAGCTTTAGAGGTCCCAAGTTCTTC.

The chain recombines TRBV29-1 with TRBJ2-3; 11 bases are shared with TRBD2. The CDR3 has 15 residues. V shed 6 bases and J 0 bases; nucleotides not matched to a gene: 5. CDR1 and CDR2 (germline): SQVTM, ANQGSEA. The CDR3, as DNA: TGCAGCGTGGGTACTAGCGGGGGTAGCACAGATACGCAGTATTTT. This sequence encodes CSVGTSGGSTDTQYF.

The chain has TRBV18 and TRBJ1-1, with TRBD1 matching 7 bases. Losses at the gene ends were 6 bases for V and 0 bases for J; bases not matched to a gene: 7. Germline V CDR1 and CDR2: KGHSH, LQKENI. The CDR3 length is 15 residues. As DNA, the CDR3 is TGTGCCAGCTCGTCAGGGGGAACCATGAACACTGAAGCTTTCTTT. Protein sequence: CASSSGGTMNTEAFF. The full variable domain, its missing parts supplied by reference TRBV18 and TRBJ1-1, is NAGVMQNPRHLVRRRGQEARLRCSPMKGHSHVYWYRQLPEEGLKFMVYLQKENIIDESGMPKERFSAEFPKEGPSILRIQQVVRGDSAAYFCASSSGGTMNTEAFFGQGTRLTVV.

The chain employs TRBV24-1 and TRBJ2-1; possible D gene TRBD1, 5 bases. This CDR3 region has 13 residues. Germline loops: CDR1 KGHDR, CDR2 SFDVKD. Trimming shortened V by 1 base and J by 10 bases, and 10 bases separated the two germline ends. This CDR3 reads CATSDFQGREQFF. The CDR3 DNA reads TGTGCCACCAGTGATTTCCAGGGCCGGGAGCAGTTCTTC.

The V and J genes are TRBV20-1 and TRBJ2-2, with a weak D call TRBD2 (5 bases). This CDR3 has 13 residues. The germline V and J ends were trimmed by 6 bases and 4 bases, with 12 bases remaining between them. Germline V gene lookup returns CDR1 DFQATT and CDR2 SNEGSKA (reference sequence). CDR3: CSAPNAGTGELFF. CDR3 bases: TGCAGTGCCCCCAACGCGGGCACCGGGGAGCTGTTTTTT.

This clonotype was detected a few times. The V and J genes are TRBV5-1 and TRBJ2-5; D possibly corresponds to TRBD2 (5 bases). Germline CDR1 reads SGHRS; CDR2 reads YFSETQ. CDR3 length: 15 residues. The V end was cut by 0 bases, the J end by 0 bases, with 9 bases between. The CDR3, as DNA: TGCGCCAGCAGCTTGGTCCCGGGGTACCAAGAGACCCAGTACTTC. Encoded protein: CASSLVPGYQETQYF.

V is TRBV5-1 and J is TRBJ2-6; TRBD1 matches 7 bases. This CDR3 has 16 residues. The V and J ends lost 5 bases and 0 bases, in that order; junction bases with no gene match: 5. Germline CDR1 reads SGHRS; CDR2 reads YFSETQ. For the CDR3, the DNA is TGCGCCAGCAGGGAACAGGGGTACTCTGGGGCCAACGTCCTGACTTTC. Its protein is CASREQGYSGANVLTF.

The V call is TRBV12-3 or TRBV12-4, the J call TRBJ2-1; 8 bases line up with TRBD2. The junction had 17 bases not matched to a gene; V was cut back by 3 bases and J by 7 bases. The CDR3 extends over 18 amino acids. Here the CDR3 DNA reads TGTGCCAGCAGTTTGGGGATAGGCGGGGGGCCACGATGGAATGAGCAGTTCTTC. This gives the protein CASSLGIGGGPRWNEQFF.

The V gene is TRBV6-1, the J gene TRBJ1-5, with D perhaps matching TRBD1 (5 bases). Germline V gene sequence: CDR1 MNHNS, CDR2 SASEGT. The CDR3 is 13 residues long. Trimming shortened V by 6 bases and J by 8 bases, and 14 bases separated the two germline ends. The CDR3: CASSGPPGEPQHF. In DNA form, the CDR3 reads TGTGCCAGCAGCGGTCCCCCGGGGGAGCCCCAGCATTTT.

The DNA of the CDR3 is TGTGCCAGCAGCTCTAGGGGTGGGGGGGCTCACAATGAGCAGTTCTTC. Residues: CASSSRGGGAHNEQFF. The chain has TRBV7-2 and TRBJ2-1; the D gene is possibly TRBD2 (7 bases). The V gene lost 4 bases and the J gene lost 5 bases, with 18 bases spanning the gap. CDR3 size: 16 residues. CDR1 and CDR2 (germline): SGHTA, FQGNSA.

The chain recombines TRBV5-5 with TRBJ1-6; 9 nucleotides agree with TRBD1. The ends lost 4 bases at V and 4 bases at J; junction bases unmatched: 6. Germline loops: CDR1 SGHKS, CDR2 YYEKEE (reference sequence). There are 16 residues in the CDR3. The CDR3 DNA reads TGTGCCAGCAGCCCTAGGACAGGGGATTATAATTCACCCCTCCACTTT. This encodes CASSPRTGDYNSPLHF.

This clonotype has more than one count but fewer than ten. The rearrangement joins TRBV10-2 to TRBJ2-5; tentatively, D is TRBD2 (5 bases). In germline, CDR1 is WSHSY, CDR2 SAAADI. V was trimmed by 7 bases and J by 6 bases, leaving 15 bases between them. CDR3 length: 13 amino acids. The CDR3 loop reads CASMGSSLKTQYF. CDR3 DNA sequence: TGCGCCAGCATGGGGAGCTCCTTAAAGACCCAGTACTTC.

The chain combines TRBV18 with TRBJ2-7, with D perhaps TRBD1 (6 bases). Trimming left V 1 base short and J 7 bases short, with 20 bases between. CDR3 size: 16 residues. The germline gives CDR1 KGHSH, CDR2 LQKENI. DNA for the CDR3: TGTGCCAGCTCACCACGTTATCGGACAGACCCTAGGGAGCAGTACTTC. Encoded protein: CASSPRYRTDPREQYF.

This chain links TRBV4-2 with TRBJ1-2; TRBD1 matches at 7 bases. J gave up 4 bases and V 4 bases, and 6 bases lay outside the gene matches. This CDR3 spans 14 amino acids. Germline values: CDR1 LGHNA, CDR2 YNFKEQ. The CDR3 DNA sequence: TGTGCCAGCAGCCTAGGGGGCTCGGGCTATGGCTACACCTTC. It yields the protein CASSLGGSGYGYTF.

This clonotype was picked up one time. The J gene is TRBJ2-2, the V gene TRBV6-6; D is unclear. Germline lookup yields CDR1 MNHNY and CDR2 SVGAGI (reference sequence). Between the trimmed V and J ends, which lost 6 bases and 1 base, there was a span of 3 bases. This CDR3 spans 12 amino acids. CDR3 nucleotide sequence: TGTGCCAGCAGAAAGAACACCGGGGAGCTGTTTTTT. Residues: CASRKNTGELFF.

This rearrangement joins TRBV3-1 to TRBJ1-6; D not resolved. The CDR3 has 12 residues. CDR1 is LGHDT and CDR2 is YNNKEL in the germline V gene (reference sequence). V was shortened by 3 bases and J by 10 bases, with 7 bases between the two germline ends. The CDR3 reads CASSQTGSPLHF. Written as DNA, the CDR3 is TGTGCCAGCAGCCAGACGGGATCACCCCTCCACTTT.

This clonotype showed up many times. CDR3 region: CASSSSGGAYNEQFF. DNA of the CDR3: TGTGCCAGCAGCTCTAGCGGGGGGGCCTACAATGAGCAGTTCTTC. The J gene is TRBJ2-1, the V gene TRBV7-2, with TRBD2 matching over 12 bases. Trimming at V came to 4 bases and at J to 2 bases, leaving 0 bases not matched to a gene. The germline V gene encodes CDR1 SGHTA and CDR2 FQGNSA. The CDR3 consists of 15 residues. The entire variable domain, with the rest obtained from reference TRBV7-2 and TRBJ2-1, is as follows: GAGVSQSPSNKVTEKGKDVELRCDPISGHTALYWYRQSLGQGLEFLIYFQGNSAPDKSGLPSDRFSAERTGGSVSTLTIQRTQQEDSAVYLCASSSSGGAYNEQFFGPGTRLTVL.

In its sample, this clonotype ranks as medium-sized. The chain joins TRBV3-1 to TRBJ2-1, with D possibly TRBD2 on 6 matching bases. The CDR3 consists of 11 residues. Germline V lookup: CDR1 LGHDT, CDR2 YNNKEL (reference sequence). V shed 8 bases and J shed 10 bases, with 12 bases lying between them. The CDR3 sequence is CASSGSGEQFF. For the CDR3, the DNA is TGTGCCAGCTCGGGAAGCGGGGAGCAGTTCTTC.

The chain combines TRBV5-1 with TRBJ2-1; TRBD2 is a possible D gene (6 bases). Per the germline V gene, CDR1 is SGHRS and CDR2 is YFSETQ. The V end was cut by 0 bases, the J end by 0 bases, with 10 bases between. CDR3 length: 16 amino acids. CDR3 sequence (DNA): TGCGCCAGCAGCTTGGATAGGCGGGGCTCCTACAATGAGCAGTTCTTC. Translating gives CASSLDRRGSYNEQFF.

This clonotype turned up a few times. The chain uses TRBV4-1 and TRBJ2-7, with 10 bases fitting TRBD1. The CDR3 spans 15 residues. CDR1 is MGHRA, CDR2 YSYEKL, per germline. The ends lost 0 bases at V and 4 bases at J; junction bases unmatched: 3. This chain's CDR3 is CASSQDDRGPYEQYV. The CDR3 DNA reads as TGCGCCAGCAGCCAAGATGACAGGGGGCCTTACGAGCAGTACGTC.

The chain joins TRBV6-1 to TRBJ2-3; D may be TRBD1 (5 bases). Germline V gives CDR1 MNHNS, CDR2 SASEGT. V lost 6 bases to trimming and J lost 0 bases, with 13 bases between them. The CDR3 has 15 residues. The DNA of the CDR3 is TGTGCCAGCAGACAGGCGTTTCCTAGCACAGATACGCAGTATTTT. Protein product: CASRQAFPSTDTQYF.